These 22 T cell receptor beta chains were all obtained from the same sample, sequenced in a study of beta chain features in type 1 diabetes. Findings and caveats of the study: Patients with Type 1 diabetes showed moderately but significantly shorter TCRB CDR3s in all four CD4+ subsets.

Their specific antigens are unknown. The whole isolated RNA underwent reverse transcription, so sequencing captured expressed TCRB transcripts. Libraries were prepared by immunoSEQ multiplex PCR; TCRdb keeps only in-frame clonotypes and omits some of them. The sample includes some 120,000 clones, roughly 17% seen only once; the top ten take around 2.5%. Sequencing was carried out using central memory CD4+ T cells from blood. The receptors originated from a man aged 18 to 29 with type 1 diabetes.

The chain links TRBV2 to TRBJ2-2; D gene ambiguous. The CDR3 extends over 15 amino acids. The germline V gene encodes CDR1 SNHLY and CDR2 FYNNEI. Trimming pared 7 bases from V and 1 base from J, leaving 13 bases between. The CDR3 region is CASMRPGWNTGELFF. CDR3 coding DNA: TGTGCCAGCATGCGACCGGGTTGGAACACCGGGGAGCTGTTTTTT.

CDR3: CASSLIMEANEQFF. Written as DNA, the CDR3 is TGTGCCAGCAGCTTGATTATGGAGGCCAATGAGCAGTTCTTC. The chain joins TRBV11-2 to TRBJ2-1, with a weak D call TRBD2 (5 bases). V was trimmed by 3 bases and J by 6 bases, leaving 12 bases between them. CDR1 is SGHAT and CDR2 is FQNNGV in the germline V gene. The CDR3 is made up of 14 amino acids.

This clone was seen more than once but under ten times. The chain uses TRBV6-5 and TRBJ2-7; TRBD1 is a possible D gene (5 bases). CDR3 length: 14 residues. Germline V gene lookup returns CDR1 MNHEY and CDR2 SVGAGI. V lost 8 bases to trimming and J lost 2 bases, with 16 bases between them. CDR3 in DNA: TGTGCCAGCCAAGGACAACCAAAAACCTACGAGCAGTACTTC. It codes for CASQGQPKTYEQYF.

The V and J genes are TRBV11-2 and TRBJ2-7; D is possibly TRBD1 or TRBD2 (5 bases each). V gave up 8 bases and J gave up 3 bases, with 17 bases separating them. Germline CDR1 and CDR2: SGHAT and FQNNGV. The CDR3 contains 14 residues. CDR3 sequence reads: CASAGWGLHYEQYF. CDR3 DNA: TGTGCCAGCGCTGGGTGGGGGTTGCACTACGAGCAGTACTTC.

In its sample, this clone was seen a few times. CDR3 bases: TGTGCCAGCAGCCAACAACAGGGGGATATTTACAATGAGCAGTTCTTC. It is translated as CASSQQQGDIYNEQFF. The chain employs TRBV7-6 and TRBJ2-1, with 8 bases aligning to TRBD1. This CDR3 comprises 16 residues. Germline trimming cut 5 bases from V and 4 bases from J; bases unmatched to any gene: 10. From germline, CDR1 is SGHVS and CDR2 FNYEAQ. Based on the CDR3 plus reference TRBV7-6 and TRBJ2-1, the full variable domain is GAGVSQSPRYKVTKRGQDVALRCDPISGHVSLYWYRQALGQGPEFLTYFNYEAQQDKSGLPNDRFSAERPEGSISTLTIQRTEQRDSAMYRCASSQQQGDIYNEQFFGPGTRLTVL.

This clone was recorded a few times. The rearrangement uses TRBV29-1 and TRBJ1-2; tentatively, D is TRBD1 (6 bases). V was shortened by 7 bases and J by 9 bases, with 15 bases between the two germline ends. The CDR3 length is 11 residues. CDR1 SQVTM and CDR2 ANQGSEA come from the germline V gene. In nucleotides, the CDR3 is TGCAGCGCCGGGGACAATTGGAGCTACACCTTC. Translating it yields CSAGDNWSYTF.

Here the CDR3 reads CAWRDTGGPGEKLFF. The CDR3 DNA reads TGTGCCTGGAGGGATACAGGGGGCCCTGGTGAAAAACTGTTTTTT. V is TRBV30 and J is TRBJ1-4; TRBD1 matches 9 bases. Trimming at V came to 3 bases and at J to 7 bases, leaving 9 bases not matched to a gene. Germline CDR1 and CDR2: GTSNPN and SVGIG (reference sequence). This CDR3 spans 15 amino acids.

This clone was counted many times. This rearrangement joins TRBV4-2 to TRBJ2-7; D is undetermined. Germline V CDR1 and CDR2: LGHNA, YNFKEQ. V gave up 0 bases and J gave up 2 bases, with 20 bases separating them. This CDR3 has 18 amino acids. The CDR3 loop is CASSQDVASNSLPYEQYF. CDR3 in DNA: TGTGCCAGCAGCCAAGACGTGGCGTCGAACTCTCTCCCCTACGAGCAGTACTTC.

This clone was seen more than once but under ten times. This chain connects TRBV7-9 to TRBJ1-1; D not certain. This CDR3 region has 13 residues. V was clipped by 3 bases and J by 1 base, with 6 bases between them. Looked up from germline, CDR1 is SEHNR and CDR2 is FQNEAQ (reference sequence). In DNA form, the CDR3 reads TGTGCCAGCAGCTTCTCTTCGAACACTGAAGCTTTCTTT. Translated, it gives CASSFSSNTEAFF.

This clone was counted a few times. This chain connects TRBV7-2 to TRBJ2-3, with TRBD2 matching over 10 bases. V was clipped by 2 bases and J by 5 bases; unmatched bases: 4. Per the germline V gene, CDR1 is SGHTA and CDR2 is FQGNSA. This CDR3 comprises 15 residues. CDR3 bases: TGTGCCAGCAGCTTACTAGCGGGAGTTCAAGATACGCAGTATTTT. This codes for CASSLLAGVQDTQYF.

This clone occurred a few times. The gene calls are TRBV7-2 and TRBJ2-7; 7 positions match TRBD1. The CDR3 is made up of 14 amino acids. Germline assignment: CDR1 SGHTA and CDR2 FQGNSA. After removal of 5 bases from V and 7 bases from J, the junction contained 11 bases not matched to a gene. The CDR3 loop is CASSPQGDRGEQYF. CDR3 bases: TGTGCCAGCAGCCCTCAGGGGGACCGGGGAGAGCAGTACTTC.

The rearrangement uses TRBV16 and TRBJ1-4; no clear D. The CDR3 sequence is 14 residues long. V gave up 7 bases and J gave up 10 bases, with 19 bases separating them. Germline V CDR1 and CDR2: KGHSY, FQNENV. DNA of the CDR3: TGTGCCAGCACCTCTTCGCCCGGGGAGCGAAAACTGTTTTTT. Translated, it gives CASTSSPGERKLFF.

The V gene is TRBV10-2, the J gene TRBJ2-3; D not certain. This CDR3 comprises 14 residues. From germline, CDR1 is WSHSY and CDR2 SAAADI. Trimming left V 2 bases short and J 3 bases short, with 9 bases between. The CDR3 here is CASSEILRTDTQYF. CDR3 bases: TGCGCCAGCAGTGAGATCCTGAGGACAGATACGCAGTATTTT.

This chain uses TRBV7-9 with TRBJ2-5; D tentatively fits TRBD1 or TRBD2 (6 bases each). The V and J ends lost 5 bases and 1 base respectively, with 14 bases between them. The CDR3 sequence is 15 residues long. CDR1 is SEHNR, CDR2 FQNEAQ, per germline (reference sequence). CDR3 sequence: CASSGGPSLQETQYF. The CDR3 coding sequence is TGTGCCAGCAGCGGGGGGCCAAGCCTCCAAGAGACCCAGTACTTC.

This clone was seen more than once but under ten times. The chain employs TRBV5-6 and TRBJ2-5; D call uncertain. Germline V gene data show CDR1 as SGHDT and CDR2 as YYEEEE. Trimming removed 1 base at V and 2 bases at J, with 12 bases between. This CDR3 is 15 amino acids long. The CDR3 region is CASSLNKGRQETQYF. The CDR3 DNA is TGTGCCAGCAGCTTGAATAAGGGCAGGCAAGAGACCCAGTACTTC. The whole variable domain, remainder taken from reference TRBV5-6 and TRBJ2-5, is DAGVTQSPTHLIKTRGQQVTLRCSPKSGHDTVSWYQQALGQGPQFIFQYYEEEERQRGNFPDRFSGHQFPNYSSELNVNALLLGDSALYLCASSLNKGRQETQYFGPGTRLLVL.

This chain joins TRBV27 and TRBJ2-2, with TRBD1 matching 7 bases. CDR3 size: 14 residues. V shed 2 bases and J 4 bases; nucleotides not matched to a gene: 1. From germline, CDR1 is MNHEY and CDR2 SMNVEV (reference sequence). CDR3 DNA: TGTGCCAGCAGTTTAGGACAGGCCACCGGGGAGCTGTTTTTT. Protein product: CASSLGQATGELFF.

This clone appeared a few times. The V gene is TRBV9, the J gene TRBJ2-3; D is uncertain. The CDR3 runs 13 residues. Trimming removed 6 bases at V and 0 bases at J, with 8 bases between. Germline V gene lookup returns CDR1 SGDLS and CDR2 YYNGEE. CDR3 DNA: TGTGCCAGCAACACAGCTAGCACAGATACGCAGTATTTT. It specifies CASNTASTDTQYF.

This clone was seen at least ten times. The chain carries TRBV7-9 and TRBJ1-2; D uncertain. With 4 bases removed from V and 7 bases from J, the gap between germline ends came to 7 bases. Germline lookup yields CDR1 SEHNR and CDR2 FQNEAQ (reference sequence). This CDR3 is 11 amino acids long. The DNA for the CDR3 is TGTGCCAGCAGCTCCCTGATTGGCTACACCTTC. This gives the protein CASSSLIGYTF.

J is TRBJ2-1 and V is TRBV7-3; 7 bases are shared with TRBD2. Germline CDR1 SGHTA, CDR2 FQGTGA. The CDR3 spans 12 residues. V shed 4 bases and J 7 bases; nucleotides not matched to a gene: 1. CDR3 nucleotide sequence: TGTGCCAGCAGCTCCGGGGGGAATGAGCAGTTCTTC. Its translation is CASSSGGNEQFF.

V usage is TRBV30 and J usage is TRBJ2-5; 8 bases are shared with TRBD2. Gene TRBJ2-7 matches the end of the DNA better, so the J call may be wrong. Germline CDR1 reads GTSNPN; CDR2 reads SVGIG (reference sequence). This CDR3 is 15 amino acids long. The CDR3 DNA reads as TGTGCCTGGAGTGTAGCGGGAGTATCCCCCTACGAGCAGTACTTC. Protein product: CAWSVAGVSPYEQYF.

The rearrangement joins TRBV27 to TRBJ2-3; TRBD1 matches at 10 bases. Per germline, CDR1 MNHEY and CDR2 SMNVEV (reference sequence). V lost 3 bases and J lost 6; bases outside the gene matches: 3. The CDR3 length is 14 residues. DNA for the CDR3: TGTGCCAGCAGTTTGGGACAGGGGCGGGATACGCAGTATTTT. Translating gives CASSLGQGRDTQYF.

This clone has just a few counts. This chain connects TRBV15 to TRBJ2-1; no clear D. V lost 0 bases and J 0 bases, leaving 9 bases between the germline ends. The CDR3 loop spans 16 amino acids. Germline lookup yields CDR1 LNHNV and CDR2 YYDKDF (reference sequence). The CDR3 loop is CATSRDYPSSYNEQFF. CDR3 coding DNA: TGTGCCACCAGCAGAGATTATCCGAGCTCCTACAATGAGCAGTTCTTC.